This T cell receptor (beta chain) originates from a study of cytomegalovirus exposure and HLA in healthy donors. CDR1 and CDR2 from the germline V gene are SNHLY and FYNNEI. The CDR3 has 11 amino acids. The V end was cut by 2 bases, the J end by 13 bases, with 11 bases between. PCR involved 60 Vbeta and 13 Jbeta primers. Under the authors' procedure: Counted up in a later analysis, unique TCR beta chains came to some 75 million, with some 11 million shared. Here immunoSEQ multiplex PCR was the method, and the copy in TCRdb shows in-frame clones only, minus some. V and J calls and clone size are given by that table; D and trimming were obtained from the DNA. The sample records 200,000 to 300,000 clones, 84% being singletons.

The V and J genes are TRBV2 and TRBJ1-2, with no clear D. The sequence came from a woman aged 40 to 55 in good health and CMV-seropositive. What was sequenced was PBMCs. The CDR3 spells CASSENAEATF. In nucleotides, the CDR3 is TGTGCCAGCAGTGAAAATGCGGAGGCCACCTTC.